This TCR beta chain derives from a study of T cell changes during pregnancy in multiple sclerosis. The CDR3 is 18 amino acids. V trimming: 9 bases; J trimming: 4 bases; junction bases outside the gene matches: 23. CDR1 and CDR2 (germline): KGHSH, LQKENI. Libraries were prepared by immunoSEQ multiplex PCR; TCRdb keeps only in-frame clonotypes and omits some of them. The sample holds around 60,000 clones, over 75% seen once. The clonotype originates from a female donor with multiple sclerosis, enrolled in a pregnancy study. This chain joins TRBV18 and TRBJ1-1; 7 bases line up with TRBD1. Specimen: peripheral blood, collected in the first trimester of pregnancy. The CDR3 reads CASTITGTVSGEVTEAFF. CDR3 nucleotide sequence: TGTGCCAGTACTATCACCGGGACAGTGTCTGGAGAGGTCACTGAAGCTTTCTTT.